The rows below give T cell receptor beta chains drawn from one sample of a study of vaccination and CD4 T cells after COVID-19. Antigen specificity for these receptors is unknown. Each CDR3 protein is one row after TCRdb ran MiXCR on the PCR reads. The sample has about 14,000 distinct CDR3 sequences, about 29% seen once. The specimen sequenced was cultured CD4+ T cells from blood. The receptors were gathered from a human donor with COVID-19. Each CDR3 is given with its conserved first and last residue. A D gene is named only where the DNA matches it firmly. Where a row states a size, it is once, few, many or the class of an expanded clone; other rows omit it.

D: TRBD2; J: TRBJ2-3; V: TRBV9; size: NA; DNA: TGTGCCAGCAGCGCGACTAGCGGGGGACAGGGTACGCAGTATTTT; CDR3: CASSATSGGQGTQYF
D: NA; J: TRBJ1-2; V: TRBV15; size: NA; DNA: TGTGCCACCAGCAGAGATCGAGAAGAAACTTATGGCTACACCTTC; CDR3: CATSRDREETYGYTF
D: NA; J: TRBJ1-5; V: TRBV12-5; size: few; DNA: TGTGCTAGTGGACCCGGAAGCAATCAGCCCCAGCATTTT; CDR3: CASGPGSNQPQHF
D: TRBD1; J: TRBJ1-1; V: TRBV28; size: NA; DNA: TGTGCCAGCAGTTTAGGAGGGGGCGGCACTGAAGCTTTCTTT; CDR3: CASSLGGGGTEAFF
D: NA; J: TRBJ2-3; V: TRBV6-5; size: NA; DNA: TGTGCCAGCAGTTACTCGAAGGGGCGAGTCGCAGATACGCAGTATTTT; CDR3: CASSYSKGRVADTQYF
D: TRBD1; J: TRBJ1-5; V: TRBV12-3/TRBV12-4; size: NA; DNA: TGTGCCAGCAGTACACAGAGGGGGCCCTATCAGCCCCAGCATTTT; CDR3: CASSTQRGPYQPQHF
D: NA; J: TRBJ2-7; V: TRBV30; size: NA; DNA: TGTGCCTGGAAAAGTGGATACGGACAACCCTACGAGCAGTACTTC; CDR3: CAWKSGYGQPYEQYF
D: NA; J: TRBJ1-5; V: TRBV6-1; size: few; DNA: TGTGCCAGCAGTGAAGGGGGGGAACCCAATCAGCCCCAGCATTTT; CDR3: CASSEGGEPNQPQHF
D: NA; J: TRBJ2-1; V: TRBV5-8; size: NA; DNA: TGTGCCAGCAGCCCTGGCTTGCTTGGAAGTGAGCAGTTCTTC; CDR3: CASSPGLLGSEQFF
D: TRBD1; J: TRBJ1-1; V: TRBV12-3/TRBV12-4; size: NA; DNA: TGTGCCAGCAGACCCTTTGACAGGGGTGGCACTGAAGCTTTCTTT; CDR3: CASRPFDRGGTEAFF
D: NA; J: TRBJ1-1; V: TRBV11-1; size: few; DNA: TGTGCCAGCAGCTTCGCGAATACGAAGTTTTCTGAAGCTTTCTTT; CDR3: CASSFANTKFSEAFF
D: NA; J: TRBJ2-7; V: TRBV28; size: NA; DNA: TGTGCCAGCTTCGATAGAGGGGTCTCCTACGAGCAGTACTTC; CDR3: CASFDRGVSYEQYF
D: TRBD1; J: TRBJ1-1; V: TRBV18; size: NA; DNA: TGTGCCAGCTCCGGACAGGGGCCGAACACTGAAGCTTTCTTT; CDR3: CASSGQGPNTEAFF
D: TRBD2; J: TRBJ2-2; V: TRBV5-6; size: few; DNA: TGTGCCAGCAGCTTGGCCGGTGCTCGAGCGGGGGGTACCGGGGAGCTGTTTTTT; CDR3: CASSLAGARAGGTGELFF
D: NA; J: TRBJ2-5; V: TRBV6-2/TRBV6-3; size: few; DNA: TGTGCCAGCAGTTACGCCGGGGGGCCCCAGGGGACCCAGTACTTC; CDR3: CASSYAGGPQGTQYF
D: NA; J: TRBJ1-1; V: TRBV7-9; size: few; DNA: TGTGCCAGCGATCGGGGGCGGGGTCCGGGCACTGAAGCTTTCTTT; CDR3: CASDRGRGPGTEAFF
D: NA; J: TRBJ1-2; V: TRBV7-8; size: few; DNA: TGTGCCAGCAGCTTACCCGCTAACTATGGCTACACCTTC; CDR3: CASSLPANYGYTF
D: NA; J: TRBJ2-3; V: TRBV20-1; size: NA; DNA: TGCAGTGCTCCCCGGCCACCACAACATACGCAGTATTTT; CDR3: CSAPRPPQHTQYF
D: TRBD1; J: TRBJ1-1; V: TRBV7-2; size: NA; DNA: TGTGCCAGCAGACTCGGACAGGGTGCTAACACTGAAGCTTTCTTT; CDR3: CASRLGQGANTEAFF
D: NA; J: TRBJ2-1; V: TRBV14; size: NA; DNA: TGTGCCAGCAGCCAAGATCTTAGCGAATGGGGCAATGAGCAGTTCTTC; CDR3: CASSQDLSEWGNEQFF
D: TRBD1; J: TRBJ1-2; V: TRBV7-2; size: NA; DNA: TGTGCCAGCAGCACAGACAGGGGGACTCCCTATGGCTACACCTTC; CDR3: CASSTDRGTPYGYTF
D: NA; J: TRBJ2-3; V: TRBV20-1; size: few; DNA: TGCAGTGCTCCCTTGGGGGGGCCGGATACGCAGTATTTT; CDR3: CSAPLGGPDTQYF
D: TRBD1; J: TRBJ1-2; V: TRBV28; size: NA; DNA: TGTGCCAGCAGCAAAACAGGGGGCGCATATGGCTACACCTTC; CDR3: CASSKTGGAYGYTF
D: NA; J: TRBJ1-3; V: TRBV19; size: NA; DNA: TGTGCCAGTAGTAAACTCAGGGTCCAAGGCTCTGGAAACACCATATATTTT; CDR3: CASSKLRVQGSGNTIYF
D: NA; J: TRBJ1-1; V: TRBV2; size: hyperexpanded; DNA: TGTGCCAGCAGTGAAGTGAAGGTGGCTGAAGCTTTCTTT; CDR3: CASSEVKVAEAFF
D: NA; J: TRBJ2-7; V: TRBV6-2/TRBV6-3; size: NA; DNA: TGTGCCAGCAGTTACCGGGACGGACCCTACGAGCAGTACTTC; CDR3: CASSYRDGPYEQYF
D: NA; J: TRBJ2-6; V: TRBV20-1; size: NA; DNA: TGCAGTGCTAGAGATCCCCTGGGTTCTCCCTCTGGGGCCAACGTCCTGACTTTC; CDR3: CSARDPLGSPSGANVLTF
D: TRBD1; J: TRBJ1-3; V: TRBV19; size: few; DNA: TGTGCCAGTAGTTACTTCCGGGACAGCCTTGGAAACACCATATATTTT; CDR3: CASSYFRDSLGNTIYF